These 23 T cell receptor beta chains share one sample of origin, sequenced in a study of early T cells in non-severe SARS-CoV-2 infection. TCRdb analysed the 5' RACE reads with MiXCR anew, one entry per CDR3 protein. The sample contains 20,000 to 25,000 distinct CDR3 sequences, under 6% of which appear only once. What was sequenced was whole blood. The receptors derive from an adult who was a healthcare worker with PCR-confirmed SARS-CoV-2 infection or an uninfected control (not recorded which).

The CDR3 nucleotides read TGCAGCGTTGAAAAGGAGACCCAGTACTTC. The encoded protein is CSVEKETQYF. The J gene is TRBJ2-5, the V gene TRBV29-1, with D uncertain. V was pared by 2 bases and J by 5 bases, with 3 bases between. This CDR3 contains 10 residues. Germline values: CDR1 SQVTM, CDR2 ANQGSEA.

This clonotype was seen a few times. V gene TRBV18 combines with J gene TRBJ2-1; 9 bases are a match to TRBD1. The CDR3 length is 16 residues. Germline-derived CDR1 and CDR2 are KGHSH and LQKENI. The V segment lost 0 bases and the J segment 7 bases; nucleotides outside the gene matches: 7. The CDR3: CASSPPAGTGSNEQFF. In DNA form, the CDR3 reads TGTGCCAGCTCACCACCGGCGGGGACAGGGTCGAATGAGCAGTTCTTC.

The sample holds a few counts of this clonotype. The CDR3 sequence: CSARDRGTEAFF. DNA for the CDR3: TGCAGTGCTAGAGACAGGGGGACTGAAGCTTTCTTT. V and J are TRBV20-1 and TRBJ1-1, with TRBD1 identical over 7 bases. The ends lost 0 bases at V and 5 bases at J; junction bases unmatched: 0. The CDR3 runs 12 residues. Germline assignment: CDR1 DFQATT and CDR2 SNEGSKA (reference sequence).

This clonotype was observed at least ten times. The V and J genes are TRBV5-8 and TRBJ1-5; D might be TRBD1 (5 bases). The CDR3 contains 15 residues. Germline V lookup: CDR1 SGHTS, CDR2 YDEGEE. The germline V and J ends were trimmed by 2 bases and 7 bases, with 16 bases remaining between them. CDR3 bases: TGTGCCAGCAGCTTTGTTGGAGGGGCCCGGCAGCCCCAGCATTTT. Its translation: CASSFVGGARQPQHF.

This clonotype is medium-sized in the sample. V and J are TRBV6-4 and TRBJ2-1; D gene unclear. V lost 3 bases, J lost 6 bases, and 9 bases lay in between. Germline assignment: CDR1 MRHNA and CDR2 SNTAGT. CDR3 length: 13 residues. The CDR3 region is CASSETPTNEQFF. The CDR3 DNA reads as TGTGCCAGCAGTGAGACGCCGACCAATGAGCAGTTCTTC.

This clonotype came up many times. The chain links TRBV7-2 to TRBJ1-3; D unclear. V was trimmed by 1 base and J by 3 bases, leaving 16 bases between them. From germline, CDR1 is SGHTA and CDR2 FQGNSA. The CDR3 is 17 amino acids. For the CDR3, the DNA is TGTGCCAGCAGCTTAGTGATGGGCTATCGACTTGGAAACACCATATATTTT. Its translation: CASSLVMGYRLGNTIYF. The whole variable domain, remainder taken from reference TRBV7-2 and TRBJ1-3, is GAGVSQSPSNKVTEKGKDVELRCDPISGHTALYWYRQSLGQGLEFLIYFQGNSAPDKSGLPSDRFSAERTGGSVSTLTIQRTQQEDSAVYLCASSLVMGYRLGNTIYFGEGSWLTVV.

This clonotype was detected ten times or more. CDR3 sequence: CAISSGTGSYNEQFF. The DNA of the CDR3 is TGTGCCATTTCTTCCGGGACAGGGTCTTACAATGAGCAGTTCTTC. The genes are TRBV10-3 and TRBJ2-1; TRBD1 aligns across 9 bases. J gave up 4 bases and V 9 bases, and 10 bases lay outside the gene matches. CDR3 length: 15 residues. Germline V gene lookup returns CDR1 ENHRY and CDR2 SYGVKD.

This clonotype was detected many times. The rearrangement joins TRBV29-1 to TRBJ2-5; D possibly matches TRBD1 or TRBD2 (5 bases each). This CDR3 comprises 13 residues. Germline-derived CDR1 and CDR2 are SQVTM and ANQGSEA. V gave up 0 bases and J gave up 8 bases, with 13 bases separating them. The CDR3 here is CSVEDHGGLTQYF. DNA for the CDR3: TGCAGCGTTGAAGATCATGGGGGTCTTACCCAGTACTTC.

The sample holds many counts of this clonotype. V is TRBV18 and J is TRBJ1-4, with D hard to call. The CDR3 consists of 13 residues. Germline V gene data show CDR1 as KGHSH and CDR2 as LQKENI. V was clipped by 6 bases and J by 8 bases, with 13 bases between them. The CDR3 bases are TGTGCCAGCTCGTACGGGGTTTTCGAAAAACTGTTTTTT. It specifies CASSYGVFEKLFF.

The sample holds many counts of this clonotype. The chain uses TRBV29-1 and TRBJ2-1, with 10 bases that match TRBD1. Germline loops: CDR1 SQVTM, CDR2 ANQGSEA. J gave up 5 bases and V 6 bases, and 10 bases lay outside the gene matches. CDR3 length: 15 amino acids. CDR3 loop: CSVTRGTGVDNEQFF. DNA for the CDR3: TGCAGCGTCACACGAGGGACAGGGGTTGACAATGAGCAGTTCTTC.

This clonotype has at least ten counts. The chain has TRBV28 and TRBJ2-5; 8 positions agree with TRBD1. J was trimmed by 1 base and V by 2 bases; bases with no gene match: 3. CDR3 length equals 15 residues. The germline CDR1 and CDR2 sequences are MDHEN and SYDVKM. The chain's CDR3 is CASSLIGQGQETQYF. CDR3 sequence (DNA): TGTGCCAGCAGTTTAATAGGACAGGGCCAAGAGACCCAGTACTTC.

This clonotype occurred many times. This chain links TRBV11-3 with TRBJ2-1; a weak D match, TRBD2 (6 bases). Trimming removed 6 bases at V and 9 bases at J, with 18 bases between. The CDR3 has 14 residues. In germline, CDR1 is SGHNT, CDR2 YENEEA. CDR3 coding DNA: TGTGCCAGCAGTTCCGACAGAGTGGGAGGTGAGCAGTTCTTC. It translates to CASSSDRVGGEQFF.

Ten or more counts support this clonotype. The chain couples TRBV20-1 to TRBJ2-1; D remains unclear. The V gene lost 3 bases and the J gene lost 0 bases, with 12 bases spanning the gap. In germline, CDR1 is DFQATT, CDR2 SNEGSKA (reference sequence). The CDR3 length is 15 residues. CDR3 DNA sequence: TGCAGTGCTAGCCAAACTATTAGCTCCTACAATGAGCAGTTCTTC. Its protein is CSASQTISSYNEQFF.

In its sample, this clonotype was seen many times. The rearrangement uses TRBV24-1 and TRBJ1-5, with TRBD1 matching 8 bases. This CDR3 has 13 amino acids. Trimming took 5 bases from V and 6 from J; bases not matched to a gene: 2. Germline V lookup: CDR1 KGHDR, CDR2 SFDVKD. The CDR3: CATSATGAQPQHF. The CDR3 DNA reads TGTGCCACCAGTGCGACAGGGGCTCAGCCCCAGCATTTT.

This clonotype has a handful of counts. The chain carries TRBV27 and TRBJ2-2, with TRBD1 as a possible D gene (5 bases). The germline V gene encodes CDR1 MNHEY and CDR2 SMNVEV (reference sequence). The CDR3 has 15 residues. V was trimmed by 4 bases and J by 3 bases, leaving 12 bases between them. Here the CDR3 reads CASSSRDSYTGELFF. The CDR3 DNA reads as TGTGCCAGCAGTTCCCGAGACAGTTACACCGGGGAGCTGTTTTTT.

This rearrangement joins TRBV28 to TRBJ2-5; TRBD2 is a possible D gene (6 bases). The CDR3 has 14 amino acids. V lost 5 bases and J 0 bases, leaving 10 bases between the germline ends. Germline CDR1 MDHEN, CDR2 SYDVKM. CDR3 nucleotide sequence: TGTGCCAGCAGTGGCGGGGTTCACCAAGAGACCCAGTACTTC. This gives the protein CASSGGVHQETQYF.

This clonotype was recorded at least ten times. J is TRBJ1-4 and V is TRBV5-1; tentative D call: TRBD1 (5 bases). Trimming removed 4 bases at V and 5 bases at J, with 12 bases between. The germline V gene has CDR1 SGHRS and CDR2 YFSETQ. The length of the CDR3 is 14 residues. The CDR3 DNA sequence: TGCGCCAGCAGCAGACAGCTCCGGAATGAAAAACTGTTTTTT. Encoded protein: CASSRQLRNEKLFF.

Many counts were recorded for this clonotype. The CDR3 sequence is CASNPTGTDTQYF. The CDR3 DNA reads as TGTGCCAGCAACCCGACTGGCACAGATACGCAGTATTTT. This chain links TRBV7-9 with TRBJ2-3; D unresolved. Germline loops: CDR1 SEHNR, CDR2 FQNEAQ (reference sequence). The V end lost 7 bases, the J end lost 1 base, and 9 bases lay between the germline ends. The CDR3 is 13 residues long.

This clonotype was detected many times. The chain combines TRBV7-2 with TRBJ2-3; D might be TRBD1 (6 bases). V dropped 2 bases and J dropped 6 bases, with 15 bases sitting between them. The CDR3 covers 15 residues. CDR1 and CDR2 from the germline V gene are SGHTA and FQGNSA. CDR3 DNA sequence: TGTGCCAGCAGCTTATTTGGGGGCCCGTCGGATACGCAGTATTTT. Translating it yields CASSLFGGPSDTQYF.

A word on this clonotype: Possible read error: a much larger clone is one base away. The chain joins TRBV7-9 to TRBJ2-5; D uncertain. Looked up from germline, CDR1 is SEHNR and CDR2 is FQNEAQ (reference sequence). This CDR3 spans 16 amino acids. The CDR3 DNA sequence: TGTGTCAGCAGCTTAGTAGTACACCCTGGACAAGAGACCCAGTACTTC. Its translation: CVSSLVVHPGQETQYF.

Concerning this clonotype: This clone may be a read error of a much larger clone one base away. The genes are TRBV12-3 or TRBV12-4 and TRBJ1-1, with 7 bases matching TRBD1. The CDR3 is made up of 12 amino acids. V trimming: 6 bases; J trimming: 11 bases; junction bases outside the gene matches: 9. The CDR3 bases are TGTGCCAGCAGCAGCCCCGACAGGGATGCTTTCTTT. Translation: CASSSPDRDAFF.

This clonotype has ten or more counts. V and J are TRBV30 and TRBJ2-2; no firm D call. CDR1 is GTSNPN and CDR2 is SVGIG in the germline V gene (reference sequence). This CDR3 region has 11 residues. Trimming took off 3 bases at V and 2 bases at J, with 1 base between the two ends. The CDR3 region is CAWRNTGELFF. The CDR3, as DNA: TGTGCCTGGAGAAACACCGGGGAGCTGTTTTTT. Full variable domain (outside the CDR3, taken from reference TRBV30 and TRBJ2-2): SQTIHQWPATLVQPVGSPLSLECTVEGTSNPNLYWYRQAAGRGLQLLFYSVGIGQISSEVPQNLSASRPQDRQFILSSKKLLLSDSGFYLCAWRNTGELFFGEGSRLTVL.

There are many counts of this clonotype. CDR3: CASSSSLAGVRETQYF. The CDR3 DNA reads TGCGCCAGCAGCTCGTCACTAGCGGGGGTTCGAGAGACCCAGTACTTC. V usage is TRBV5-1 and J usage is TRBJ2-5, with 11 bases identical to TRBD2. V was clipped by 3 bases and J by 4 bases; unmatched bases: 8. Germline V CDR1 and CDR2: SGHRS, YFSETQ. The CDR3 loop spans 16 amino acids.